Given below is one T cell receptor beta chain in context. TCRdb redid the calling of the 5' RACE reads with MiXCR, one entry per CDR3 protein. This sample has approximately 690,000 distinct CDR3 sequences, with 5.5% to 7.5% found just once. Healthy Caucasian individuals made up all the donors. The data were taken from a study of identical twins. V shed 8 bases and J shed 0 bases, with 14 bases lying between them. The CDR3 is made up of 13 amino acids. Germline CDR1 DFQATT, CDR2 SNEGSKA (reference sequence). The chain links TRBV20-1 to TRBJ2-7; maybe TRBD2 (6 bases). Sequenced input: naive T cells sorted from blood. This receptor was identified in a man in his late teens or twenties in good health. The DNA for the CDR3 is TGCAGTACCCATTCGGGGGACTCCTACGAGCAGTACTTC. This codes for CSTHSGDSYEQYF.